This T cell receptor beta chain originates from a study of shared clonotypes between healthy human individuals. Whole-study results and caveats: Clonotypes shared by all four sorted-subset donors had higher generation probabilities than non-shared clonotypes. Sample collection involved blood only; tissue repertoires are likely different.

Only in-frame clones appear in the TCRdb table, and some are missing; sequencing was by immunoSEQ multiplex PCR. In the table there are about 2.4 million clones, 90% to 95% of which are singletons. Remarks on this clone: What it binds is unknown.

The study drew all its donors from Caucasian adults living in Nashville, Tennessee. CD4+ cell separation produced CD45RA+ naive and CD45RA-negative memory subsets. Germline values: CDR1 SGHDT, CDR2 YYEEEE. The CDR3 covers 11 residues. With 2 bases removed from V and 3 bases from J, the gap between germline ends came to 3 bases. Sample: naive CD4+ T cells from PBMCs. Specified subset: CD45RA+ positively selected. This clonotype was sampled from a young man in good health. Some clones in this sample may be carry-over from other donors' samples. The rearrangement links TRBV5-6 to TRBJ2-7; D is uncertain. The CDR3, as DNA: TGTGCCAGCAGCTTCCTCTACGAGCAGTACTTC. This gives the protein CASSFLYEQYF.